This T cell receptor beta chain appears in the sequencing data of a study of CD8 T cells in Susac syndrome. Study-level points and caveats: As the study acknowledged, the number of individuals who were part of its TCR sequencing and HLA analysis was relatively small.

Germline CDR1 is SQVTM and CDR2 is ANQGSEA. Trimming stripped 3 bases from V and 3 bases from J, with 13 bases between. The CDR3 contains 14 residues. The authors sequenced TCR beta from blood CD8+ and CD4+ T cells. Healthy donors served as age- and sex-matched controls. The TEMRA cells underwent FACS enrichment, while the CD8+ and CD4+ T cells underwent negative isolation. With random hexamers, 0.5 to 1 ug RNA was reverse transcribed. A single record per CDR3 protein comes from TCRdb applying MiXCR to the immunoSEQ multiplex PCR reads. This table holds about 130,000 distinct CDR3 sequences, around 96% found once. In regard to this clonotype: The target antigen is unknown.

This sequence originates from a human donor in good health. The V and J genes are TRBV29-1 and TRBJ2-3, with D maybe TRBD1 (5 bases). Sequences were obtained from CD4+ T cells from PBMCs. In DNA, the CDR3 is TGCAGCGTTGAGAAACAGGACGGGACAGATACGCAGTATTTT. Amino acids: CSVEKQDGTDTQYF.